These 14 T cell receptor beta chains were all obtained from the same sample, sequenced in a study of shared T cell receptors in the human thymus (dated by TCRdb to about 2021). Preparation of the library involved the immunoSEQ multiplex PCR assay. This is the immuneACCESS table as TCRdb keeps it, with only in-frame sequences that have V and J called. A part of the clones is gone; compared with another copy, unresolved V genes explain less than half, and the rest is unexplained. Counted in this sample were more than 550,000 clones; roughly 85% of them appeared once. The ten biggest clones cover about 0.0098% of the sample. These same data were also listed under a study on human thymus T cells.

Sequencing was performed on thymocytes. Source of these receptors: a girl under two years old with a congenital heart defect. Donor details come from another sample of the same person, matched by shared clones.

The J gene is TRBJ2-7, the V gene TRBV9; TRBD1 aligns across 8 bases. This CDR3 spans 19 amino acids. V shed 4 bases, J shed 1 base, and the junction held 19 bases outside the gene matches. Germline V gene lookup returns CDR1 SGDLS and CDR2 YYNGEE. CDR3 coding DNA: TGTGCCAGCAGCTCCCTCGACAGGGGCCGTATCACCCGTTCCTACGAGCAGTACTTC. This codes for CASSSLDRGRITRSYEQYF.

The chain carries TRBV6-1 and TRBJ1-3; D unclear. The CDR3 has 15 residues. Germline lookup yields CDR1 MNHNS and CDR2 SASEGT. Between the trimmed V and J ends, which lost 4 bases and 0 bases, there was a span of 10 bases. DNA of the CDR3: TGTGCCAGCAGTGTTCGACACCTCTCTGGAAACACCATATATTTT. Translated, it gives CASSVRHLSGNTIYF.

This sequence joins TRBV2 and TRBJ2-3; D may be TRBD2 (7 bases). The CDR3 consists of 18 residues. The V end was cut by 1 base, the J end by 2 bases, with 19 bases between. CDR1 and CDR2 (germline): SNHLY, FYNNEI. The CDR3, as DNA: TGTGCCAGCAGTGAAGACTTTTATCGGGGGGCCCCCACAGATACGCAGTATTTT. Translation: CASSEDFYRGAPTDTQYF.

The chain uses TRBV7-2 and TRBJ2-3, with TRBD1 matching over 8 bases. This CDR3 comprises 16 residues. V gave up 4 bases and J gave up 2 bases; unmatched junction bases: 8. The germline V gene encodes CDR1 SGHTA and CDR2 FQGNSA. The CDR3 loop reads CASSYGQGTSTDTQYF. The CDR3, as DNA: TGTGCCAGCAGCTACGGACAGGGCACTTCCACAGATACGCAGTATTTT.

The rearrangement links TRBV28 to TRBJ2-7; 14 positions match TRBD2. V trimming: 6 bases; J trimming: 5 bases; junction bases outside the gene matches: 6. The CDR3 has 15 residues. CDR1 is MDHEN and CDR2 is SYDVKM in the germline V gene. The CDR3 DNA reads TGTGCCAGCAGAGAGGGGACTAGCGGGGGAAACGAGCAGTACTTC. Translation gives CASREGTSGGNEQYF.

The chain employs TRBV18 and TRBJ1-6; tentatively, D is TRBD1 (6 bases). CDR3 length: 16 amino acids. Trimming removed 0 bases at V and 9 bases at J, with 15 bases between. CDR1 and CDR2 from the germline V gene are KGHSH and LQKENI. The CDR3 nucleotides are TGTGCCAGCTCACCACCGAGGACAGCCAGGGGTTCACCCCTCCACTTT. Translation gives CASSPPRTARGSPLHF.

This clone was detected once. The CDR3 DNA follows: TGCAGCGTGAGAACCCAGGGTGACTATGGCTACACCTTC. This codes for CSVRTQGDYGYTF. The rearrangement links TRBV29-1 to TRBJ1-2; D might be TRBD1 (5 bases). This CDR3 is built from 13 residues. In germline, CDR1 is SQVTM, CDR2 ANQGSEA. V lost 6 bases and J 3 bases, leaving 14 bases between the germline ends.

The chain uses TRBV4-3 and TRBJ2-3, with 8 bases identical to TRBD1. V lost 4 bases to trimming and J lost 10 bases; unmatched junction nucleotides: 13. CDR1 is LGHNA and CDR2 is YSLEER in the germline V gene. The CDR3 extends over 15 amino acids. The CDR3 DNA reads as TGCGCCAGCAGCCCGGACAGGGAGTTATTCGGGGCGCAGTATTTT. Encoded protein: CASSPDRELFGAQYF.

This clone came up once. CDR3: CASSSGGTGPSSYNSPLHF. The CDR3 DNA reads TGTGCCAGCAGCTCTGGGGGGACAGGGCCGAGCTCCTATAATTCACCCCTCCACTTT. The genes are TRBV5-4 and TRBJ1-6; 9 nucleotides align to TRBD1. Per germline, CDR1 SGHNT and CDR2 YYREEE (reference sequence). The V and J ends lost 3 bases and 0 bases, in that order; junction bases with no gene match: 10. This CDR3 contains 19 residues. The variable domain in full, completed from reference TRBV5-4 and TRBJ1-6, reads ETGVTQSPTHLIKTRGQQVTLRCSSQSGHNTVSWYQQALGQGPQFIFQYYREEENGRGNFPPRFSGLQFPNYSSELNVNALELDDSALYLCASSSGGTGPSSYNSPLHFGNGTRLTVT.

This clone was recorded only once. This rearrangement joins TRBV5-1 to TRBJ2-1; no firm D call. This CDR3 is built from 13 residues. CDR1 is SGHRS and CDR2 is YFSETQ in the germline V gene. Trimming took 4 bases from V and 8 from J, leaving 13 bases between them. In DNA form, the CDR3 reads TGCGCCAGCAGCCCCGACTCCTTCCATGAGCAGTTCTTC. Translating it yields CASSPDSFHEQFF.

In this sample, this clone turned up once. The rearrangement links TRBV27 to TRBJ2-5, with D perhaps matching TRBD1 (6 bases). The CDR3 is 15 residues long. The V and J ends lost 7 bases and 5 bases respectively, with 20 bases between them. CDR1 and CDR2 (germline): MNHEY, SMNVEV (reference sequence). The CDR3 DNA reads as TGTGCCAGCACCCCGGGTGGCAGGGGTGGGGAGACCCAGTACTTC. Translating gives CASTPGGRGGETQYF.

This clone was seen just once. The chain couples TRBV19 to TRBJ2-2, with D perhaps TRBD2 (5 bases). There are 16 residues in the CDR3. Trimming left V 5 bases short and J 4 bases short, with 17 bases between. The V gene's germline CDR1 is LNHDA and CDR2 SQIVND (reference sequence). CDR3 DNA: TGTGCCAGTAGTCCTCGGGGTAGCGAGGGCACCGGGGAGCTGTTTTTT. Protein sequence: CASSPRGSEGTGELFF.

The chain recombines TRBV11-3 with TRBJ2-5; 7 bases are a match to TRBD2. The CDR3 contains 17 residues. Unmatched junction bases numbered 10, after V lost 1 base and J lost 2 bases. The germline V gene encodes CDR1 SGHNT and CDR2 YENEEA. CDR3 sequence (DNA): TGTGCCAGCAGCTTAGGTTTAACAGACGGGGGGCAAGAGACCCAGTACTTC. Protein: CASSLGLTDGGQETQYF. The full variable domain, rest sourced from reference TRBV11-3 and TRBJ2-5, is EAGVVQSPRYKIIEKKQPVAFWCNPISGHNTLYWYLQNLGQGPELLIRYENEEAVDDSQLPKDRFSAERLKGVDSTLKIQPAELGDSAVYLCASSLGLTDGGQETQYFGPGTRLLVL.

This chain uses TRBV6-5 with TRBJ2-2; perhaps TRBD1 as D (6 bases). The CDR3 consists of 14 residues. The V end was cut by 6 bases, the J end by 5 bases, with 13 bases between. Germline V gives CDR1 MNHEY, CDR2 SVGAGI. CDR3 in DNA: TGTGCCAGCAGACGCGGTGACAGGACCGGGGAGCTGTTTTTT. Its protein is CASRRGDRTGELFF.